Listed here are 5 T cell receptor beta chains from one sample, sequenced in a study of T-cell memory formation after mild COVID-19. TCRdb independently ran MiXCR on the 5' RACE reads; one entry per CDR3 protein. The data show approximately 480,000 distinct CDR3 sequences, 15% to 20% seen once. Sequenced sample: PBMCs or a T cell subset sorted from them (not recorded which). The origin of the receptors is an adult woman who had mild COVID-19 (a few samples of this study predate the infection). Cell type and time point are not known.

This chain links TRBV5-1 with TRBJ2-5; 8 nucleotides match TRBD2. The CDR3 has 16 residues. Trimming removed 4 bases from V and 1 base from J; junction bases left unmatched: 9. Germline assignment: CDR1 SGHRS and CDR2 YFSETQ. The CDR3 DNA sequence: TGCGCCAGCAGCGCCTTAGCGGGGAGTGTCCAAGAGACCCAGTACTTC. This sequence encodes CASSALAGSVQETQYF.

The chain links TRBV20-1 to TRBJ2-2; 8 nucleotides align to TRBD1. The CDR3 contains 16 residues. Trimming cost V 0 bases and J 4 bases; bases outside gene matches: 7. Germline V gives CDR1 DFQATT, CDR2 SNEGSKA (reference sequence). The DNA for the CDR3 is TGCAGTGCTAGAGAATATCAGGGGGCTCTCACCGGGGAGCTGTTTTTT. Its translation: CSAREYQGALTGELFF.

Only a few counts were recorded for this clonotype. The chain uses TRBV6-5 and TRBJ2-7; no reliable D call. V lost 6 bases to trimming and J lost 6 bases, with 15 bases between them. Germline V CDR1 and CDR2: MNHEY, SVGAGI. CDR3 length: 13 amino acids. The CDR3 protein is CASSPGDGAEQYF. Written as DNA, the CDR3 is TGTGCCAGCAGCCCCGGTGACGGCGCCGAGCAGTACTTC.

This clonotype was detected only a few times. The chain has TRBV6-4 and TRBJ2-2; D ambiguous. The CDR3 is 11 amino acids. V gave up 9 bases and J gave up 1 base, with 3 bases separating them. Germline V lookup: CDR1 MRHNA, CDR2 SNTAGT. CDR3 coding DNA: TGTGCCAGGGAGAACACCGGGGAGCTGTTTTTT. Protein sequence: CARENTGELFF.

The chain employs TRBV5-1 and TRBJ1-2, with D unresolved. The germline V and J ends were trimmed by 0 bases and 4 bases, with 7 bases remaining between them. The CDR3 runs to 13 residues. From germline, CDR1 is SGHRS and CDR2 YFSETQ. DNA for the CDR3: TGCGCCAGCAGCTTGGGACCGACCTATGGCTACACCTTC. Its protein product is CASSLGPTYGYTF.